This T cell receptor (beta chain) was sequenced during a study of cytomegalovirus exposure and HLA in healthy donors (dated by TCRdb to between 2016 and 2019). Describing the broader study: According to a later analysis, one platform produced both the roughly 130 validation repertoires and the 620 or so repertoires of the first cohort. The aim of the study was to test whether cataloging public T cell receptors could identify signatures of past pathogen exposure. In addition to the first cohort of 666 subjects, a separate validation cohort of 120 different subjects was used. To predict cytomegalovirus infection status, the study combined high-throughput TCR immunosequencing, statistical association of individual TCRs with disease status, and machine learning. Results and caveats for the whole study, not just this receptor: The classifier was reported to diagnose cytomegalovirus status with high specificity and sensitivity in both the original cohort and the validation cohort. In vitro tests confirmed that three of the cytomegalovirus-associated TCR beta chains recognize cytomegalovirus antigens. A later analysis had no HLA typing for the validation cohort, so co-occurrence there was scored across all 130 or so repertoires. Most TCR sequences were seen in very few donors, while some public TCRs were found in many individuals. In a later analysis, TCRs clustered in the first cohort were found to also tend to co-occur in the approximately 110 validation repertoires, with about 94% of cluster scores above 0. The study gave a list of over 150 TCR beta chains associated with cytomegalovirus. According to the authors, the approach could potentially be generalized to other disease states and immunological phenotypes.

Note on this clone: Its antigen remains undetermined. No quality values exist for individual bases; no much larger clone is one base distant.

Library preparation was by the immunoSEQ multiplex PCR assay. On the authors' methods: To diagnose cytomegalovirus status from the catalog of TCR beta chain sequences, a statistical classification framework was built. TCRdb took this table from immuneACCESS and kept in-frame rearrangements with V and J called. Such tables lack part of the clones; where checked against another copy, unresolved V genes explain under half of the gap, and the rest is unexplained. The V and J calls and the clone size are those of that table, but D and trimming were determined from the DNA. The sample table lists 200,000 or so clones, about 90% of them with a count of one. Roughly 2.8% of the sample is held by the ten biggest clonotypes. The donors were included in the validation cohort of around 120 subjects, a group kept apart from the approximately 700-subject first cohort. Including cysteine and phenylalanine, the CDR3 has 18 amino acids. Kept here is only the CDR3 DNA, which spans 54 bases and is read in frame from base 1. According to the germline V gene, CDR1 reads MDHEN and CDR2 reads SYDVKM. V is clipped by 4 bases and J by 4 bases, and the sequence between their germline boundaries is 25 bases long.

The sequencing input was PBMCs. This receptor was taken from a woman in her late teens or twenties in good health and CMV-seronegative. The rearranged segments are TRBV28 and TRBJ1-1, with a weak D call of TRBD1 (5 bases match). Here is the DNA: TGTGCCAGCAGTTCACCGACCGGGCTCCACCAGGGAGGCACTGAAGCTTTCTTT. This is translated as CASSSPTGLHQGGTEAFF.